This TCR beta chain was captured by sequencing in a study of CD8+ T cells in alopecia areata. Turning to the study itself: People stayed on tofacitinib for 6 to 18 months, then stopped the drug for 6 months. The study, taken as a whole, reports: Normal skin's resident alphabeta T cells are also sequenced in scalp samples.

The ends were cut back, 2 bases at V and 3 bases at J, with 14 bases in the middle. The CDR3 consists of 15 residues. Germline loops: CDR1 GTSNPN, CDR2 SVGIG (reference sequence). After isolation, RNA underwent reverse transcription to generate cDNA as the sequencing template. Using immunoSEQ multiplex PCR, the repertoire was profiled, and TCRdb retains in-frame clones only, with some absent. The sample records some 95,000 clones, around two fifths being singletons. Note on this clone: What it binds is unknown.

The sample taken for sequencing was CD4+ T cells sorted from blood. V usage is TRBV30 and J usage is TRBJ1-5, with a tentative D call TRBD1 (5 bases). The clonotype was recovered from a human donor with alopecia areata. In nucleotides, the CDR3 is TGTGCCTGGAGTATTGGCCAGGGCCCCAATCAGCCCCAGCATTTT. Translated, it gives CAWSIGQGPNQPQHF.